This T cell receptor (beta chain) derives from a study of T cell responses to AZD1222 COVID-19 vaccine. The repertoire was sequenced with immunoSEQ multiplex PCR; TCRdb's copy has only in-frame clones and lacks some. The table lists over 75,000 clones, roughly nine tenths of them singletons. Germline assignment: CDR1 SGHTA and CDR2 FQGNSA. J lost 7 bases, V lost 5 bases, and 14 bases had no gene match. This CDR3 is built from 15 residues. The rearrangement joins TRBV7-2 to TRBJ2-7, with 7 positions matching TRBD1. Specimen: peripheral blood, collected 28 days after the second AZD1222 dose. This sequence originates from an adult who received the AZD1222 COVID-19 vaccine. The CDR3 region has the DNA TGTGCCAGCAGCGCGACAGGGTCCATGGTGTCAGAGCAGTACTTC. Encoded protein: CASSATGSMVSEQYF. The full variable domain, its missing parts supplied by reference TRBV7-2 and TRBJ2-7, is GAGVSQSPSNKVTEKGKDVELRCDPISGHTALYWYRQSLGQGLEFLIYFQGNSAPDKSGLPSDRFSAERTGGSVSTLTIQRTQQEDSAVYLCASSATGSMVSEQYFGPGTRLTVT.